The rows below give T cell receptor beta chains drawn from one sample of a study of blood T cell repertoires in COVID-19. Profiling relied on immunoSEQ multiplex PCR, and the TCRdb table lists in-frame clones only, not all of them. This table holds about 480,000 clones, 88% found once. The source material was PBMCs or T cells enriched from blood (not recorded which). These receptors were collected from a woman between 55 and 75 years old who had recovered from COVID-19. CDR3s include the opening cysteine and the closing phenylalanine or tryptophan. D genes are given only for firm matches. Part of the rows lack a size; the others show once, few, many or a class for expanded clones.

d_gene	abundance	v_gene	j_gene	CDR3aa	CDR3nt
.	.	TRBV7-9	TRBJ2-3	CASSRTDSSTDTQYF	TGTGCCAGCAGCCGTACGGACAGTAGCACAGATACGCAGTATTTT
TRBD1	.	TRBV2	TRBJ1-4	CASSRTGGGEKLFF	TGTGCCAGCAGTCGGACAGGGGGCGGTGAAAAACTGTTTTTT
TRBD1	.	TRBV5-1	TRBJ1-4	CASSSGGSTLNEKLFF	TGCGCCAGCAGCTCAGGGGGCTCGACTCTTAATGAAAAACTGTTTTTT
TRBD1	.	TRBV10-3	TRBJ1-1	CAISGTGGLMNTEAFF	TGTGCCATCAGTGGAACAGGGGGGCTCATGAACACTGAAGCTTTCTTT
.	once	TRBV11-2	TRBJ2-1	CASSPRAYNEQFF	TGTGCCAGCAGTCCACGGGCCTACAATGAGCAGTTCTTC
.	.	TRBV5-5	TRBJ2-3	CASSLYKEGWGADTQYF	TGTGCCAGCAGCTTGTACAAGGAGGGGTGGGGTGCAGATACGCAGTATTTT
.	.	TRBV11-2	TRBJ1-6	CASSLGVRYSPLHF	TGTGCCAGCAGCTTAGGGGTCAGGTATTCACCCCTCCACTTT
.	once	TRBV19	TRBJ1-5	CASRLRAAQNQPQHF	TGTGCCAGCCGCCTCAGGGCCGCTCAAAATCAGCCCCAGCATTTT
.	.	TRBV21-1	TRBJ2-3	CASRDSGGMTDTQYF	TGTGCCAGCAGGGACAGCGGGGGAATGACAGATACGCAGTATTTT
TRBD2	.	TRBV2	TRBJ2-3	CASSELGSSGGADTQYF	TGTGCCAGCAGTGAATTAGGGTCTAGCGGGGGGGCAGATACGCAGTATTTT
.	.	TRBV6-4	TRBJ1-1	CASSEGRGTEAFF	TGTGCCAGCAGTGAAGGCAGGGGCACTGAAGCTTTCTTT
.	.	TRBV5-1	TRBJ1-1	CASSLAGWNTEAFF	TGCGCCAGCAGCTTGGCAGGGTGGAACACTGAAGCTTTCTTT
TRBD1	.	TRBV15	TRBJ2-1	CATSRSRDRNNEQFF	TGTGCCACCAGCAGATCCCGGGACAGAAACAATGAGCAGTTCTTC
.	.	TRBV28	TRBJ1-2	CASVATEKYGYTF	TGTGCCAGCGTCGCCACGGAGAAATATGGCTACACCTTC
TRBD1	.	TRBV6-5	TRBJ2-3	CASSEGASLDTQYF	TGTGCCAGCAGCGAGGGGGCTTCATTAGATACGCAGTATTTT
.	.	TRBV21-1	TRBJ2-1	CASTRTGWGDEQFF	TGTGCCAGCACCCGGACAGGGTGGGGCGACGAGCAGTTCTTC
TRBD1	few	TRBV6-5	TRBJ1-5	CANRGAGGAGQPQHF	TGTGCCAACAGAGGGGCAGGGGGCGCAGGTCAGCCCCAGCATTTT
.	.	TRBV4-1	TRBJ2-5	CASSQAQMYQETQYF	TGCGCCAGCAGCCAAGCTCAGATGTACCAAGAGACCCAGTACTTC
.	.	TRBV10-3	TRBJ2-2	CAISETGGAGELFF	TGTGCCATCAGTGAGACAGGGGGGGCCGGGGAGCTGTTTTTT
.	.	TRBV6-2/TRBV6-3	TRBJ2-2	CASSHEMRKLFF	TGTGCCAGCAGCCACGAGATGCGAAAGCTGTTTTTT
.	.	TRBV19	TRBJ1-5	CASSIEGADYSNQPQHF	TGTGCCAGTAGTATAGAGGGGGCCGATTATAGCAATCAGCCCCAGCATTTT
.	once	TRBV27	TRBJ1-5	CASMPRGYIQPQHF	TGTGCCAGCATGCCCCGAGGATACATCCAGCCCCAGCATTTT
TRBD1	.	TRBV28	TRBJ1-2	CASSPGQGGPYGYTF	TGTGCCAGCAGTCCAGGACAGGGGGGTCCATATGGCTACACCTTC
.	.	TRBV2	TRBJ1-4	CASSLRGANEKLFF	TGTGCCAGCAGTCTCAGGGGAGCCAATGAAAAACTGTTTTTT
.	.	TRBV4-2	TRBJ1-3	CASSQDTPGNTIYF	TGTGCCAGCAGCCAAGATACACCTGGAAACACCATATATTTT
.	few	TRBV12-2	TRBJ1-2	CASRLVAGALANYGYTF	TGTGCAAGTCGCTTAGTTGCAGGGGCATTAGCTAACTATGGCTACACCTTC
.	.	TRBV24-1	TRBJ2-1	CATSDRRQSASYNEQFF	TGTGCCACCAGTGACCGAAGACAGTCAGCCTCCTACAATGAGCAGTTCTTC
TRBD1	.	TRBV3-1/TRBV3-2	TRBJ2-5	CASSRQGEGETQYF	TGTGCCAGCAGCCGACAGGGGGAGGGAGAGACCCAGTACTTC
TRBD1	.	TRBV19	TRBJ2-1	CASSPGRGKQFF	TGTGCCAGCAGCCCAGGCAGGGGGAAGCAGTTCTTC
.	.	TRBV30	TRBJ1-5	CAWRRDQPQHF	TGTGCCTGGAGGCGAGATCAGCCCCAGCATTTT
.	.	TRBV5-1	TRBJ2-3	CASSLDSSSTDTQYF	TGCGCCAGCAGCTTGGACAGTTCGAGCACAGATACGCAGTATTTT
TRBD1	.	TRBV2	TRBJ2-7	CASSGQGITYEQYF	TGTGCCAGCAGCGGACAGGGGATAACCTACGAGCAGTACTTC
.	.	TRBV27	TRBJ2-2	CASSLFPPGYTGELFF	TGTGCCAGCAGTTTATTCCCACCAGGGTACACCGGGGAGCTGTTTTTT
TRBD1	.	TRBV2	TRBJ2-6	CASLDRVLSGANVLTF	TGTGCCAGTTTAGACAGGGTACTCTCTGGGGCCAACGTCCTGACTTTC
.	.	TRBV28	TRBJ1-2	CASSSTNYGYTF	TGTGCCAGCAGTTCGACAAACTATGGCTACACCTTC
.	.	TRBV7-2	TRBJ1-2	CASSLAGFKYGYTF	TGTGCCAGCAGCTTAGCTGGCTTCAAATATGGCTACACCTTC
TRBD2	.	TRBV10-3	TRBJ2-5	CAINEGRAETQYF	TGTGCCATCAACGAAGGGAGGGCAGAGACCCAGTACTTC
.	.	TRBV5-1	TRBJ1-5	CASSPRHHSNQPQHF	TGCGCCAGCAGCCCCAGGCACCATAGCAATCAGCCCCAGCATTTT
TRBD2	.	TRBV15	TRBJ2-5	CATSRGFWGEGLQETQYF	TGTGCCACCAGCAGAGGTTTTTGGGGCGAGGGACTACAAGAGACCCAGTACTTC
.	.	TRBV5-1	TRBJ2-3	CASWTVRDTQYF	TGCGCCAGCTGGACTGTGAGGGATACGCAGTATTTT
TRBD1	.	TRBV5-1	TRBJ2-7	CASSSQDRATYEQYF	TGCGCCAGCAGCTCCCAGGACAGGGCCACCTACGAGCAGTACTTC
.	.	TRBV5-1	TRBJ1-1	CASSFSDRQEAFF	TGCGCCAGCAGCTTCTCTGACAGGCAGGAAGCTTTCTTT
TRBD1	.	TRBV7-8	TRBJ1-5	CASSHKDRTGGRNQPQHF	TGTGCCAGCAGCCACAAGGACAGGACAGGGGGGCGCAATCAGCCCCAGCATTTT
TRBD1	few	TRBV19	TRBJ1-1	CASSISHRGMNTEAFF	TGTGCCAGTAGTATCTCCCACAGGGGCATGAACACTGAAGCTTTCTTT
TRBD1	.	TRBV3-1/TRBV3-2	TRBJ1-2	CASSQGAGGYYGYTF	TGTGCCAGCAGCCAAGGTGCAGGGGGGTACTATGGCTACACCTTC
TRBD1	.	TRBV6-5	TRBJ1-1	CASSHRGMSGTEAFF	TGTGCCAGCAGTCACAGGGGTATGAGCGGAACTGAAGCTTTCTTT
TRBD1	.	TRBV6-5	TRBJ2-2	CASSYQATGALFF	TGTGCCAGCAGTTACCAAGCAACAGGGGCGCTGTTTTTT
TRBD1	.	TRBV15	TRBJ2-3	CATTPNRGPTDTQYF	TGTGCCACCACCCCAAACAGGGGTCCCACAGATACGCAGTATTTT
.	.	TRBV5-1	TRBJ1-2	CASSLAGTSGGYTF	TGCGCCAGCAGCTTGGCCGGCACTTCGGGAGGCTACACCTTC
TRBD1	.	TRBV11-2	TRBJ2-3	CASSLDRGTDTQYF	TGTGCCAGCAGCTTGGACAGGGGCACAGATACGCAGTATTTT
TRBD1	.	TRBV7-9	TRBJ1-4	CASSRDRENEKLFF	TGTGCCAGCAGCCGCGACAGGGAGAATGAAAAACTGTTTTTT